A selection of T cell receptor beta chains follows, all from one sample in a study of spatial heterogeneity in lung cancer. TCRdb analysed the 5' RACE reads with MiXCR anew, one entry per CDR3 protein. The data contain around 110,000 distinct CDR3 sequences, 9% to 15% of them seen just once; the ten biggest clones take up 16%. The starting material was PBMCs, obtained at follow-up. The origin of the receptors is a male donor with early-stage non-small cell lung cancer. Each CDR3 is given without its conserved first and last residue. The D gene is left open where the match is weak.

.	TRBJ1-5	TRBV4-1	ASSQDVNNQPQH
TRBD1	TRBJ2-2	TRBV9	ASSRGQGAAGELF
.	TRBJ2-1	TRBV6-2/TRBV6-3	ASTWTVSTPEQF
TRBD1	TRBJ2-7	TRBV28	ATGGLGYEQY
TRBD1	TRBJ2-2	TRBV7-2	ASSSKGRDSYLNTGELF
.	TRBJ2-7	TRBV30	AWSMTRGEQY
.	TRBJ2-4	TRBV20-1	SATLDSWKNIQY
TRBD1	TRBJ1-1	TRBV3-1	ASSQVLAGGGNTEAF
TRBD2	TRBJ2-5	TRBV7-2	ASSWDGGAPETQY
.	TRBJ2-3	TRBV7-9	ASSFLDTRY
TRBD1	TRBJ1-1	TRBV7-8	ASSHDRDRGNTEAF
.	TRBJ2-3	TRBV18	ASSPSDTQY
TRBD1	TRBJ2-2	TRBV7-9	ASSTRTGRAGELF
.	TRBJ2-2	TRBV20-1	SASEQPNTGELF
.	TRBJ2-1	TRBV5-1	ASSLVPGDYEQF
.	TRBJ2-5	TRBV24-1	ATSEEETQY
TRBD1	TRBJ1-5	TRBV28	ASRLRDRVYSNQPQH
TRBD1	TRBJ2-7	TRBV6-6	ASSHPGQGLYEQY
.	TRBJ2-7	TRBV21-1	ASSPATLQY
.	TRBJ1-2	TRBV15	ATRLGLDANYGYT
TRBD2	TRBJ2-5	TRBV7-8	ASSPWTSGRETQY
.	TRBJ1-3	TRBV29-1	SARDRWGGNTRY
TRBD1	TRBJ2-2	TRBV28	ASSFPGQVNTGELF
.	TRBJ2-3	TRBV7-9	ASSRSSTDTQY
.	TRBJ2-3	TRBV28	ASSRRGGSTDTQY
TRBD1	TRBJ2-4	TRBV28	ASSLDRLRQGAKNIQY
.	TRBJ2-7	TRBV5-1	ASSLGASTYEQY
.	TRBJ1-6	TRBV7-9	ASSLGASSYNSPLH
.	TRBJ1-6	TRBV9	ASSVAGAGSPLH
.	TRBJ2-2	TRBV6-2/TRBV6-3	ASRGRPANTGELF
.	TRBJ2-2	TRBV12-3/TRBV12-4	ASSLSGRNTGELF
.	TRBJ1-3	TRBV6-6	ASSYYLADGNTIY
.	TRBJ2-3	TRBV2	ASGSDLGTQY
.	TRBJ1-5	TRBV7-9	ASSLTVNQPQH
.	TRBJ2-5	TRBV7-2	ASSLNIEETQY
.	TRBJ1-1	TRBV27	ASSLSTVSTEAF
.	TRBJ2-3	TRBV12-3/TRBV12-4	ASSFSRPGATDTQY
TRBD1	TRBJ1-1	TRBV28	ASSLLGGQGMPEAF
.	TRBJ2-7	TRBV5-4	ASSAKSRGGEQY
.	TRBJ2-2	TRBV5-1	ASSLQAGLTGELF
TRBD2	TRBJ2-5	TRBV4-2	ASSQYSGANQETQY
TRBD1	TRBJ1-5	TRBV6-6	ASSSDRTGKNQPQH
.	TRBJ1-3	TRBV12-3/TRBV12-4	ASSFYDGSSGNTIY
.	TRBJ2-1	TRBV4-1	ATTGGTGFYNEQF
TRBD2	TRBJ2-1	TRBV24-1	ATSPSGGYNEQF
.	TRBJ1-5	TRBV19	ASSIDPDADQPQH
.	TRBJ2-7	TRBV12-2	ASRPYLVPSC
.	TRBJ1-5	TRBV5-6	ASSPRPNQPQH
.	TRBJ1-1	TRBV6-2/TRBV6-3	ASSRLWAGEAF
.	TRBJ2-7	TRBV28	ASSDSGGSAYEQY
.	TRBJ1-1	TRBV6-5	ASSYGQGSAEAF
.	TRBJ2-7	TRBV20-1	SARELSSSYEQY
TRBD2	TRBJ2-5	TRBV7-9	ASSPNLAEFAAQY
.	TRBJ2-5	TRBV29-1	SVEKVVDRGETQY
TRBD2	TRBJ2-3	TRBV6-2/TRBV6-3	ASSYLGGGAADTQY
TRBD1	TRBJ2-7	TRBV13	ASSPAGTGAHEQY
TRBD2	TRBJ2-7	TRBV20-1	SASPGGARNEQY
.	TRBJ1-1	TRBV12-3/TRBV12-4	ASSLGEMNTEAF
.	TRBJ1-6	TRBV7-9	ASSPRGQSSPLH